A selection of T cell receptor beta chains follows, all from one sample in a study of OX40 agonist ivuxolimab in advanced cancers. Only in-frame clones appear in the TCRdb table, and some are missing; sequencing was by immunoSEQ multiplex PCR. Of around 20,000 clones listed, 82% are singletons. The specimen comprised CD4+ or CD8+ T cells sorted from blood, sampled in a trial of the OX40 agonist ivuxolimab. These receptors came from an adult with an advanced solid tumor such as melanoma, head and neck, liver or kidney cancer. Each CDR3 is given with its conserved first and last residue. A D gene is named only where the DNA matches it firmly. A clone size is listed for some rows: how often the clone was seen (once, few, many), or a class if it is expanded.

clone size,D gene,V gene,J gene,CDR3 protein,CDR3 DNA
-,TRBD1,TRBV7-9,TRBJ1-1,CASSLVHKGTGGWNTEAFF,TGTGCCAGCAGCTTAGTACATAAAGGGACAGGGGGTTGGAACACTGAAGCTTTCTTT
-,TRBD1,TRBV2,TRBJ2-1,CASRVDRGPEFF,TGTGCCAGCAGGGTCGACAGGGGGCCCGAGTTCTTC
-,-,TRBV2,TRBJ2-1,CASSEPPLGLYNEQFF,TGTGCCAGCAGTGAACCGCCCTTAGGACTCTACAATGAGCAGTTCTTC
-,-,TRBV6-5,TRBJ1-5,CASSERQGWQPQHF,TGTGCCAGCAGTGAGCGGCAGGGGTGGCAGCCCCAGCATTTT
-,-,TRBV6-1,TRBJ2-1,CASSQGGTQYNEQFF,TGTGCCAGCAGCCAGGGGGGGACACAGTACAATGAGCAGTTCTTC
few,-,TRBV19,TRBJ1-4,CASRPTAANEKLFF,TGTGCCAGTAGGCCTACCGCGGCTAATGAAAAACTGTTTTTT
once,TRBD1,TRBV29-1,TRBJ1-1,CSVPRDRLNLNTEAFF,TGCAGCGTTCCCCGGGACAGGTTAAACCTGAACACTGAAGCTTTCTTT
-,TRBD2,TRBV9,TRBJ2-3,CASSASGHTDTQYF,TGTGCCAGCAGCGCTAGCGGTCACACAGATACGCAGTATTTT
-,TRBD1,TRBV7-2,TRBJ1-5,CASSLEAGGQPQHF,TGTGCCAGCAGCTTAGAGGCAGGGGGTCAGCCCCAGCATTTT
-,-,TRBV11-2,TRBJ2-5,CASSLNRQETQYF,TGTGCCAGCAGCTTAAACAGACAAGAGACCCAGTACTTC
-,TRBD2,TRBV7-9,TRBJ2-1,CASSRVISGDNEQFF,TGTGCCAGCAGCCGCGTAATTAGCGGGGACAATGAGCAGTTCTTC
-,-,TRBV6-6,TRBJ1-2,CASSYERNYGYTF,TGTGCCAGCAGTTACGAGCGGAACTATGGCTACACCTTC
-,-,TRBV29-1,TRBJ2-2,CSVALYTGELFF,TGCAGCGTTGCGCTGTACACCGGGGAGCTGTTTTTT
-,-,TRBV19,TRBJ1-3,CASSLHLHSNGNTIYF,TGTGCCAGTAGCCTCCATCTCCACTCGAATGGAAACACCATATATTTT
-,TRBD2,TRBV9,TRBJ2-1,CASSVGLAESSYNEQFF,TGTGCCAGCAGCGTAGGGCTAGCGGAGAGCTCCTACAATGAGCAGTTCTTC
-,TRBD2,TRBV10-3,TRBJ2-7,CAIRPGLGGYEQYF,TGTGCCATCAGACCGGGACTAGGAGGATACGAGCAGTACTTC
-,TRBD2,TRBV6-4,TRBJ2-3,CASSDGKREGRADTQYF,TGTGCCAGCAGCGATGGCAAGCGGGAGGGTAGGGCAGATACGCAGTATTTT
-,-,TRBV6-6,TRBJ1-1,CASSYSGRGGAEAFF,TGTGCCAGCAGTTACTCGGGGAGGGGAGGAGCTGAAGCTTTCTTT
-,-,TRBV5-5,TRBJ1-5,CASSLTGHQPQHF,TGTGCCAGCAGCTTAACCGGGCATCAGCCCCAGCATTTT
-,TRBD1,TRBV19,TRBJ1-5,CASSMAGGAPNNQPQHF,TGTGCCAGTAGTATGGCAGGGGGCGCCCCGAACAATCAGCCCCAGCATTTT
few,-,TRBV29-1,TRBJ1-2,CSVDLQRHNNYGYTF,TGCAGCGTTGACCTACAGAGACATAATAACTATGGCTACACCTTC
-,-,TRBV28,TRBJ1-2,CASSLWDRNYGYTF,TGTGCCAGCAGTTTATGGGACAGAAACTATGGCTACACCTTC
-,TRBD2,TRBV14,TRBJ2-7,CASSRGRAGSSYEQYF,TGTGCCAGCAGCCGTGGGAGGGCAGGGAGCTCCTACGAGCAGTACTTC
once,-,TRBV18,TRBJ2-5,CASAPGGQETQYF,TGTGCCAGCGCCCCCGGGGGACAAGAGACCCAGTACTTC
-,-,TRBV28,TRBJ2-1,CASSFYNEQFF,TGTGCCAGCAGTTTCTACAATGAGCAGTTCTTC
-,-,TRBV6-1,TRBJ2-7,CASQSGPSYEQYF,TGTGCCAGCCAGTCCGGACCCTCCTACGAGCAGTACTTC
-,TRBD2,TRBV5-1,TRBJ2-5,CASSQSTSGGQETQYF,TGCGCCAGCAGCCAGTCGACTAGCGGAGGCCAAGAGACCCAGTACTTC
-,-,TRBV9,TRBJ2-2,CASNRGGTGELFF,TGTGCCAGCAATCGAGGGGGTACCGGGGAGCTGTTTTTT
-,-,TRBV19,TRBJ1-5,CASNRIQGAGQPQHF,TGTGCCAGTAACCGAATCCAGGGTGCGGGTCAGCCCCAGCATTTT
-,-,TRBV2,TRBJ2-5,CASSAGLREETQYF,TGTGCCAGCAGTGCGGGCCTCCGGGAGGAGACCCAGTACTTC
-,-,TRBV6-5,TRBJ2-5,CASSSTGAARYF,TGTGCCAGCAGTTCCACCGGGGCCGCTCGGTACTTC
few,TRBD2,TRBV5-5,TRBJ2-7,CASSLDSGNSYEQYF,TGTGCCAGCAGCTTGGATAGCGGGAACTCCTACGAGCAGTACTTC
-,-,TRBV9,TRBJ2-3,CASSVGQKDTQYF,TGTGCCAGCAGCGTAGGGCAGAAAGATACGCAGTATTTT
-,-,TRBV18,TRBJ1-4,CASSSSDNRLFF,TGTGCCAGCTCCTCCTCGGACAATCGGCTGTTTTTT
-,-,TRBV11-2,TRBJ2-3,CASSLLPRVTDTQYF,TGTGCCAGCAGCCTACTCCCCAGGGTCACAGATACGCAGTATTTT
-,-,TRBV12-5,TRBJ2-5,CASGSTTGQETQYF,TGTGCTAGTGGTTCCACTACAGGGCAAGAGACCCAGTACTTC
-,-,TRBV28,TRBJ1-4,CASSLVGSSEKLFF,TGTGCCAGCAGTTTAGTTGGCAGTTCCGAAAAACTGTTTTTT
-,-,TRBV2,TRBJ2-5,CASGGPGETQYF,TGTGCCAGCGGTGGGCCTGGGGAGACCCAGTACTTC
-,-,TRBV5-6,TRBJ2-2,CASSLALNAGELFF,TGTGCCAGCAGTCTCGCTCTGAACGCCGGGGAGCTGTTTTTT
-,TRBD2,TRBV11-2,TRBJ2-5,CASSSSEAGQETQYF,TGTGCCAGCAGTTCCTCCGAAGCGGGACAAGAGACCCAGTACTTC
once,TRBD2,TRBV7-9,TRBJ2-7,CASSFRGGRVDEQYF,TGTGCCAGCAGCTTCCGAGGCGGGAGGGTGGACGAGCAGTACTTC
-,-,TRBV6-5,TRBJ2-1,CASSYSIPGYNEQFF,TGTGCCAGCAGTTACTCGATACCAGGGTACAATGAGCAGTTCTTC
-,-,TRBV27,TRBJ2-3,CASTTAGAGGTDTQYF,TGTGCCAGCACCACGGCCGGGGCTGGGGGCACAGATACGCAGTATTTT
-,TRBD2,TRBV9,TRBJ2-1,CASSVVASGGIREQFF,TGTGCCAGCAGCGTAGTTGCTAGCGGGGGGATCCGGGAGCAGTTCTTC
-,-,TRBV2,TRBJ2-3,CASSGAVRTDTQYF,TGTGCCAGCAGTGGCGCCGTTCGGACAGATACGCAGTATTTT
-,-,TRBV4-3,TRBJ1-1,CASSQMQGRTEAFF,TGCGCCAGCAGCCAAATGCAGGGCAGAACTGAAGCTTTCTTT
-,TRBD1,TRBV7-3,TRBJ2-1,CASSSGQVGRYNEQFF,TGTGCCAGCAGCTCTGGACAGGTTGGCCGCTACAATGAGCAGTTCTTC
-,TRBD1,TRBV5-1,TRBJ2-1,CASSLGQGGEQFF,TGCGCCAGCAGCTTGGGACAGGGGGGCGAGCAGTTCTTC
-,TRBD1,TRBV30,TRBJ1-1,CAWTPGGGEAFF,TGTGCCTGGACCCCAGGGGGGGGTGAAGCTTTCTTT
few,TRBD1,TRBV5-6,TRBJ2-3,CASSLIGRGTDTQYF,TGTGCCAGCAGCTTGATAGGCAGGGGGACAGATACGCAGTATTTT
-,-,TRBV18,TRBJ2-2,CASSPGLYTGELFF,TGTGCCAGCTCACCGGGACTCTACACCGGGGAGCTGTTTTTT
-,TRBD2,TRBV19,TRBJ2-1,CASSIDDWGGGPPNEQFF,TGTGCCAGTAGTATAGACGACTGGGGCGGGGGGCCCCCGAATGAGCAGTTCTTC
few,-,TRBV5-1,TRBJ2-7,CASSLSQRTYEQYF,TGCGCCAGCAGCTTGAGCCAGCGGACCTACGAGCAGTACTTC
-,TRBD2,TRBV27,TRBJ2-7,CASSPQGAGVSYEQYF,TGTGCCAGCAGTCCCCAAGGGGCGGGGGTCTCCTACGAGCAGTACTTC
-,TRBD2,TRBV5-1,TRBJ2-7,CASSSGLAGGPYEQYF,TGCGCCAGCAGCTCGGGACTAGCGGGAGGGCCCTACGAGCAGTACTTC
few,-,TRBV19,TRBJ2-3,CASSPAGSDTQYF,TGTGCCAGTAGTCCGGCGGGTTCAGATACGCAGTATTTT
-,TRBD2,TRBV7-2,TRBJ2-1,CASSLGAGGPSYNEQFF,TGTGCCAGCAGCTTAGGGGCGGGGGGGCCCTCCTACAATGAGCAGTTCTTC
-,-,TRBV18,TRBJ2-6,CASSLWESGANVLTF,TGTGCCAGCTCCCTCTGGGAATCTGGGGCCAACGTCCTGACTTTC
-,-,TRBV14,TRBJ1-3,CASSHRGNTIYF,TGTGCCAGCAGCCATAGGGGAAACACCATATATTTT